The T cell receptor (beta chain) under discussion was sequenced for a study of blood T cell repertoires in COVID-19. Across the whole study: T cells, B-cell-depleted T cells, or PBMCs supplied cDNA or gDNA.

This table comes from immunoSEQ multiplex PCR, and its TCRdb copy is limited to in-frame clones, with some not included. The table has approximately 250,000 clones, approximately 89% seen once. This CDR3 comprises 12 residues. Germline V CDR1 and CDR2: LNHDA, SQIVND (reference sequence). The V end lost 7 bases, the J end lost 4 bases, and 10 bases lay between the germline ends. The specimen sequenced was peripheral blood. This chain connects TRBV19 to TRBJ1-1; D possibly corresponds to TRBD1 (5 bases). This receptor was identified in a man in his forties with active or convalescent COVID-19. CDR3 sequence: CASNGGGTEAFF. In DNA form, the CDR3 reads TGTGCCAGTAATGGGGGGGGCACTGAAGCTTTCTTT. The full variable domain, completed using reference TRBV19 and TRBJ1-1, is DGGITQSPKYLFRKEGQNVTLSCEQNLNHDAMYWYRQDPGQGLRLIYYSQIVNDFQKGDIAEGYSVSREKKESFPLTVTSAQKNPTAFYLCASNGGGTEAFFGQGTRLTVV.